Reported below is one TCR beta chain. Antigen: not known. This sample was taken from a study of T cell responses to AZD1222 COVID-19 vaccine. Study results and caveats: Within unmutated variant regions lay the reported targets of nearly half of spike-specific TCRs. There were mostly white British donors and more females than males, and clonal diversity was possibly underestimated. Only a handful of people who got AZD1222 tested seropositive at baseline.

Clones were read by immunoSEQ multiplex PCR, and TCRdb kept only the in-frame ones, dropping some. The sample records under 200,000 clones, about 92% being singletons. The receptor comes from an adult in good health. The sample in question was peripheral blood, obtained on day 0 of AZD1222 vaccination.

The CDR3, as DNA: TGTGCCAGCAGTTTCTCCGGGGGCACTGAAGCTTTCTTT. Protein product: CASSFSGGTEAFF. The chain employs TRBV27 and TRBJ1-1; TRBD1 might be the D (5 bases). V dropped 3 bases and J dropped 4 bases, with 9 bases sitting between them. Germline CDR1 is MNHEY and CDR2 is SMNVEV (reference sequence). This CDR3 has 13 amino acids.